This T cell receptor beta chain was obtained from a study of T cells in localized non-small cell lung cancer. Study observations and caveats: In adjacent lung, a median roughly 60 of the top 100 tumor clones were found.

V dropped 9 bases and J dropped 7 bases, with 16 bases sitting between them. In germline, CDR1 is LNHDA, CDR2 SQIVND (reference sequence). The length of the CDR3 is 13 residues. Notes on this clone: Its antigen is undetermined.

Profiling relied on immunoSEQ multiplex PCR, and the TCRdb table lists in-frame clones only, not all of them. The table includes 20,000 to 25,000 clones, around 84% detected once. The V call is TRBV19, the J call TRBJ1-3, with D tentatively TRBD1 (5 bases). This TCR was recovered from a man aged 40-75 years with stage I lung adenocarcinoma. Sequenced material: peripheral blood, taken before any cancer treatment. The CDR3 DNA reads TGTGCCAGCGCTCCGGGGGTCGGGAACACCATATATTTT. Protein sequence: CASAPGVGNTIYF.